These T cell receptor beta chains were read from a single sample in a study of T-cell memory formation after mild COVID-19. Using its own MiXCR run on the 5' RACE reads, TCRdb lists one record per CDR3 protein. Of under 600,000 distinct CDR3 sequences in the sample, roughly a fifth were seen once. The source material was PBMCs or a T cell subset sorted from them (not recorded which). These receptors were taken from an adult woman who had mild COVID-19 (a few samples of this study predate the infection). Cell type and time point are not known. CDR3s include the opening cysteine and the closing phenylalanine or tryptophan. D genes are given only for firm matches. Some rows have no size entry. The others give once, few or many, or a class for an expanded clone.

D gene,J gene,V gene,clone size,CDR3 DNA,CDR3 protein
NA,TRBJ1-2,TRBV5-5,many,TGTGCCAGCAGCTATGGGGGGCAGAACTATGGCTACACCTTC,CASSYGGQNYGYTF
NA,TRBJ2-3,TRBV5-1,NA,TGCGCCAGCAGCTGGTGGGAAGGACGGACAGATACGCAGTATTTT,CASSWWEGRTDTQYF
NA,TRBJ1-6,TRBV20-1,NA,TGCAGTGCAAGGAGGGAAGATTCACCCCTCCACTTT,CSARREDSPLHF
NA,TRBJ2-5,TRBV7-2,NA,TGTGCCAGCAGCTCGAGACTAGTCCCGTACCAAGAGACCCAGTACTTC,CASSSRLVPYQETQYF
NA,TRBJ2-7,TRBV27,NA,TGTGCCAGCCAGGATGGGCAACTATTCTACGAGCAGTACTTC,CASQDGQLFYEQYF
NA,TRBJ2-1,TRBV5-1,NA,TGCGCCAGCAGCTTGCGGGCCGGGGGCTACAATGAGCAGTTCTTC,CASSLRAGGYNEQFF
TRBD2,TRBJ2-3,TRBV15,few,TGTGCCACCAGCAGCCCACCTAGCGGGAGTGCAGATACGCAGTATTTT,CATSSPPSGSADTQYF
NA,TRBJ2-1,TRBV5-1,few,TGCGCCAGCAGCACTTACCGGGGAGTGGAGAGGTACAATGAGCAGTTCTTC,CASSTYRGVERYNEQFF
TRBD2,TRBJ2-1,TRBV7-6,few,TGTGCCAGCAGCCAGGGACTAGCCTGGAATGAGCAGTTCTTC,CASSQGLAWNEQFF
TRBD1,TRBJ1-2,TRBV20-1,few,TGCAGTGCTACTCCGGGACAGGGCTATGGCTACACCTTC,CSATPGQGYGYTF
NA,TRBJ2-2,TRBV24-1,NA,TGTGCCACCAGTGATTTGCATTTGGCGGGGACCGGGGAGCTGTTTTTT,CATSDLHLAGTGELFF
TRBD1,TRBJ1-1,TRBV3-1,few,TGTGCCAGCAGCCAAGGGACAGGGATGGGCACTGAAGCTTTCTTT,CASSQGTGMGTEAFF
TRBD1,TRBJ1-2,TRBV15,few,TGTGCCACCAGCAGAGATAAGGGACAGGGTTTTGGCTACACCTTC,CATSRDKGQGFGYTF
TRBD1,TRBJ2-2,TRBV5-1,NA,TGCGCCAGCAGCACATATCCCGGGACAGACTTGACCGGGGAGCTGTTTTTT,CASSTYPGTDLTGELFF
TRBD1,TRBJ1-4,TRBV5-6,few,TGTGCCAGCAGCTCTCTCCGGACAGGGAAGGGGGAAAAACTGTTTTTT,CASSSLRTGKGEKLFF
NA,TRBJ1-1,TRBV10-3,NA,TGTGCCATCAGTGAGTTGGCAGGGCGCACTGAAGCTTTCTTT,CAISELAGRTEAFF
NA,TRBJ2-7,TRBV27,NA,TGTGCCAGCAGTTTTACAGACACCTACGAGCAGTACTTC,CASSFTDTYEQYF